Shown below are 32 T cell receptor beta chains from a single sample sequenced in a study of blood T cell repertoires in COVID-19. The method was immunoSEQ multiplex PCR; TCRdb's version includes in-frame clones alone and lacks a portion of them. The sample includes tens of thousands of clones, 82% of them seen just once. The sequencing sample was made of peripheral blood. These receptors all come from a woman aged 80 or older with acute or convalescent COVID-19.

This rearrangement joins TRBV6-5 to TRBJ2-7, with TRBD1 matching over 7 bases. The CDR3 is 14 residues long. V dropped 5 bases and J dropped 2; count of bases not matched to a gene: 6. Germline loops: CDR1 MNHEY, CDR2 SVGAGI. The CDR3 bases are TGTGCCAGCAGTAGACCGGGACAGACCTACGAGCAGTACTTC. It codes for CASSRPGQTYEQYF.

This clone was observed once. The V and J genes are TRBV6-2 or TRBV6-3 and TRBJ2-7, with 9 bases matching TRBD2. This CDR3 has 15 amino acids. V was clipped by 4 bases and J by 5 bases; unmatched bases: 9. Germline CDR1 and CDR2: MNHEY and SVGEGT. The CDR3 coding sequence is TGTGCCAGCAGTTCCCCGGGACTAGCAGTCCACGAGCAGTACTTC. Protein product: CASSSPGLAVHEQYF.

CDR3 nucleotide sequence: TGTGCCAGCAGCGTGGACAGTCACAACACTGAAGCTTTCTTT. Protein product: CASSVDSHNTEAFF. This rearrangement joins TRBV9 to TRBJ1-1, with a weak D call TRBD1 (6 bases). The CDR3 covers 14 residues. The germline V gene has CDR1 SGDLS and CDR2 YYNGEE. The V and J ends lost 2 bases and 2 bases respectively, with 10 bases between them.

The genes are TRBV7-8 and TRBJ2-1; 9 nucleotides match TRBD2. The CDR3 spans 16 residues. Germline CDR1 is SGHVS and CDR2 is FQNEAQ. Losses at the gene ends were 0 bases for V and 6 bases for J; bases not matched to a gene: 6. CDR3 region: CASSLAGTSYANEQFF. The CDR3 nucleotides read TGTGCCAGCAGCTTAGCTGGGACTAGCTATGCCAATGAGCAGTTCTTC.

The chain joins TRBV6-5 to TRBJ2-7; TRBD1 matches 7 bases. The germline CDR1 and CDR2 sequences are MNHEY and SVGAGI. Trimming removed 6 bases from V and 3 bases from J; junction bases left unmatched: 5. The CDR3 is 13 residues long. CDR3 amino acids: CASRDRWLYEQYF. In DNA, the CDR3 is TGTGCCAGCAGGGACAGGTGGCTCTACGAGCAGTACTTC.

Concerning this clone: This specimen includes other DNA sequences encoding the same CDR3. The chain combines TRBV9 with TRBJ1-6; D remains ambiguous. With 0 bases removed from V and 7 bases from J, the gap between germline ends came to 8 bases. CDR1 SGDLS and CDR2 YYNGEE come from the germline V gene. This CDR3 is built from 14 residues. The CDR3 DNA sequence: TGTGCCAGCAGCGTAGGCACACCGAATTCACCCCTCCACTTT. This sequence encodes CASSVGTPNSPLHF.

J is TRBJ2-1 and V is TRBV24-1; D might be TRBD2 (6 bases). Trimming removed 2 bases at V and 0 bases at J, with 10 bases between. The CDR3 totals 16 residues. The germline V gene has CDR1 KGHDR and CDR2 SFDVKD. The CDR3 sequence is CATSDSGTPSYNEQFF. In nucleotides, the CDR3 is TGTGCCACCAGTGATTCCGGGACTCCCTCCTACAATGAGCAGTTCTTC.

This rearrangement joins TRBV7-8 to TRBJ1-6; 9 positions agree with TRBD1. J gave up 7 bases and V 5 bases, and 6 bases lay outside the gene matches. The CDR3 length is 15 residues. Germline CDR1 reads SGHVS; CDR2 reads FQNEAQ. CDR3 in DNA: TGTGCCAGCAGCCTGGGGACAGGGAAGAATTCACCCCTCCACTTT. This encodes CASSLGTGKNSPLHF.

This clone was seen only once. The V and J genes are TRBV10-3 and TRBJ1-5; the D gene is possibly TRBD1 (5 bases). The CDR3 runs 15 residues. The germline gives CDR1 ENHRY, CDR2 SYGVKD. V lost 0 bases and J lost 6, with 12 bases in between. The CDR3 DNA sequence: TGTGCCATCAGTGAGTCTGGGGCGCCCCGTCAGCCCCAGCATTTT. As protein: CAISESGAPRQPQHF.

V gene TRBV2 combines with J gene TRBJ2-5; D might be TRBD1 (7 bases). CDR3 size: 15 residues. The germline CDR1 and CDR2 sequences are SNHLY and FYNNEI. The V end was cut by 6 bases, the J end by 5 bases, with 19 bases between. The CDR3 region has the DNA TGTGCCAGCAGCAAAGGACAGGCACGGGAGGAGACCCAGTACTTC. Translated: CASSKGQAREETQYF.

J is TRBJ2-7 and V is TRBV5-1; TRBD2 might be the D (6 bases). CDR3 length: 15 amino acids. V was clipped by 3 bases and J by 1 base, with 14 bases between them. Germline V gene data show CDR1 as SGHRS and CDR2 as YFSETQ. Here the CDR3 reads CASSSDGGRSYEQYF. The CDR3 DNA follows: TGCGCCAGCAGCTCGGACGGGGGACGGTCCTACGAGCAGTACTTC.

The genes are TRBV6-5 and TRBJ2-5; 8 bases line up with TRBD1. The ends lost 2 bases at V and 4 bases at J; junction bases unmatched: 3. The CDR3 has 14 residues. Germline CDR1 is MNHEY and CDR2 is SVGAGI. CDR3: CASSYQTGGETQYF. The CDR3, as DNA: TGTGCCAGCAGTTACCAAACAGGGGGAGAGACCCAGTACTTC.

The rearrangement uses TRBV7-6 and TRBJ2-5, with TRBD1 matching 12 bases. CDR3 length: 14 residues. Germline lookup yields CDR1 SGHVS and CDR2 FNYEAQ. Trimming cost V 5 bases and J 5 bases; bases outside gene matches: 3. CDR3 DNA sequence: TGTGCCAGCAGCAGGGACAGGGGGCTGGAGACCCAGTACTTC. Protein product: CASSRDRGLETQYF. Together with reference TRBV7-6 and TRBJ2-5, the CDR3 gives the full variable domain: GAGVSQSPRYKVTKRGQDVALRCDPISGHVSLYWYRQALGQGPEFLTYFNYEAQQDKSGLPNDRFSAERPEGSISTLTIQRTEQRDSAMYRCASSRDRGLETQYFGPGTRLLVL.

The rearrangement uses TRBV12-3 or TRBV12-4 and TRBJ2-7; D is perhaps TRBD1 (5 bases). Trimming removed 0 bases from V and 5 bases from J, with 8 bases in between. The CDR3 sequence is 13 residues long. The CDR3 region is CASSLAGAHEQYF. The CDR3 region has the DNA TGTGCCAGCAGTTTAGCAGGGGCCCACGAGCAGTACTTC.

Here the CDR3 reads CASSIADRGAQPQHF. The CDR3, as DNA: TGTGCCAGTAGTATCGCGGATCGGGGTGCTCAGCCCCAGCATTTT. The V and J genes are TRBV19 and TRBJ1-5; D not certain. Trimming pared 3 bases from V and 6 bases from J, leaving 15 bases between. CDR1 is LNHDA and CDR2 is SQIVND in the germline V gene (reference sequence). The CDR3 is 15 residues long. The variable domain in full, completed from reference TRBV19 and TRBJ1-5, reads DGGITQSPKYLFRKEGQNVTLSCEQNLNHDAMYWYRQDPGQGLRLIYYSQIVNDFQKGDIAEGYSVSREKKESFPLTVTSAQKNPTAFYLCASSIADRGAQPQHFGDGTRLSIL.

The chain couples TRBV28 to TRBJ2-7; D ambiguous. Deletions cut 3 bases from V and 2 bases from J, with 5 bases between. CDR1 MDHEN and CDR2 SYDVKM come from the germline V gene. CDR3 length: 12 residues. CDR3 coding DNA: TGTGCCAGCAGTTTTTCGGCCTACGAGCAGTACTTC. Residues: CASSFSAYEQYF.

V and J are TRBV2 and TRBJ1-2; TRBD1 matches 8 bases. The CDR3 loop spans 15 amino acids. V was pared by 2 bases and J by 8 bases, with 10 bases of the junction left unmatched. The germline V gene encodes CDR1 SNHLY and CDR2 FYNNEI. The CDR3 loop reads CASSEQGQGLVGYTF. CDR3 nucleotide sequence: TGTGCCAGCAGTGAACAAGGACAGGGTTTAGTAGGCTACACCTTC. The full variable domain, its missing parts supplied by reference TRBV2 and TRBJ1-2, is EPEVTQTPSHQVTQMGQEVILRCVPISNHLYFYWYRQILGQKVEFLVSFYNNEISEKSEIFDDQFSVERPDGSNFTLKIRSTKLEDSAMYFCASSEQGQGLVGYTFGSGTRLTVV.

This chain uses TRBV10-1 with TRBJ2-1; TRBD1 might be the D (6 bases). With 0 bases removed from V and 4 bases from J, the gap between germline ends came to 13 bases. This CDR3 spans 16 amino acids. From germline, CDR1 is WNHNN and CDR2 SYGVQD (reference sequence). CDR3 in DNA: TGCGCCAGCAGTGAGTCCAGGGGATCCGGGTACAATGAGCAGTTCTTC. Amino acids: CASSESRGSGYNEQFF.

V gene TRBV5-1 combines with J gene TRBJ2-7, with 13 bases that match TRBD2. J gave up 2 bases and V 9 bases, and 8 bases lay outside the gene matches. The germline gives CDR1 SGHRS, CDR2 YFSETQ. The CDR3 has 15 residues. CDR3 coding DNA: TGCGCCACCCGAGCGGGACTAGCGGGAACCTACGAGCAGTACTTC. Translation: CATRAGLAGTYEQYF. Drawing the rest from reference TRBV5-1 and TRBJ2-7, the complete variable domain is KAGVTQTPRYLIKTRGQQVTLSCSPISGHRSVSWYQQTPGQGLQFLFEYFSETQRNKGNFPGRFSGRQFSNSRSEMNVSTLELGDSALYLCATRAGLAGTYEQYFGPGTRLTVT.

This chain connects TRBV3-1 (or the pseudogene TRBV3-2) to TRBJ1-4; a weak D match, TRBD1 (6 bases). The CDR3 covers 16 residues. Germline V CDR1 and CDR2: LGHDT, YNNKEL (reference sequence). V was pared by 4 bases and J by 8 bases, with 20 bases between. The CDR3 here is CASSRLPGRGGEKLFF. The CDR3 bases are TGTGCCAGCAGCCGCCTACCTGGCAGGGGAGGGGAAAAACTGTTTTTT.

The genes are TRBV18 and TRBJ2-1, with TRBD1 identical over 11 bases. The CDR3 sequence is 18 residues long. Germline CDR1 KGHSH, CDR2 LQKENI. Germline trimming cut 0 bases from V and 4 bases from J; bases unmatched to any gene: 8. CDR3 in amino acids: CASSPPIGQGAGYNEQFF. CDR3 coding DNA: TGTGCCAGCTCACCACCGATTGGACAGGGGGCGGGATACAATGAGCAGTTCTTC.

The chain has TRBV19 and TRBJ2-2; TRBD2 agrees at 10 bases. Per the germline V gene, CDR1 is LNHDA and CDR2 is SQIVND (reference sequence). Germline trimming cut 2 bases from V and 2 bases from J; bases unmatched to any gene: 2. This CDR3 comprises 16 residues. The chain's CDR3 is CASSIPSGSNTGELFF. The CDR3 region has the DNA TGTGCCAGTAGTATACCTAGCGGGAGCAACACCGGGGAGCTGTTTTTT.

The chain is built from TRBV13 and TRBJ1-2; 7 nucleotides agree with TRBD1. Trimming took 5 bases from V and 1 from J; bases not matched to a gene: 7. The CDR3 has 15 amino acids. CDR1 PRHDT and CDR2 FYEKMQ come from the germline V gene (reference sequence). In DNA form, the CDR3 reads TGTGCCAGCAGCGTACAGGGGCCCCTTAACTATGGCTACACCTTC. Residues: CASSVQGPLNYGYTF.

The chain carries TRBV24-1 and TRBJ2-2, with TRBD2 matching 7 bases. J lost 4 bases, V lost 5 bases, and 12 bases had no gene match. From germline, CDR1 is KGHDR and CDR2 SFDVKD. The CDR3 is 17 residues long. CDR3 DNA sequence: TGTGCCACCAGTGCTCCTCGGGGGAGCGGGATCACCGGGGAGCTGTTTTTT. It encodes CATSAPRGSGITGELFF.

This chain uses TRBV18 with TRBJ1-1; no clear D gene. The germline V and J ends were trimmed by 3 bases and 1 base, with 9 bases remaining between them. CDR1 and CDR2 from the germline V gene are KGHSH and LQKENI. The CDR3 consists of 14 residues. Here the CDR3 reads CASSPDGRNTEAFF. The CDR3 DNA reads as TGTGCCAGCTCACCTGACGGGAGGAACACTGAAGCTTTCTTT.

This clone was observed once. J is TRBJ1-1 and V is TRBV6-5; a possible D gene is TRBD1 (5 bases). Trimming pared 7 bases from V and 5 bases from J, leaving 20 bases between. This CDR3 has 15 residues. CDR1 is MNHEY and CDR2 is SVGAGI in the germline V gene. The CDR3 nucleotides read TGTGCCAGCACCCCCTTGGGGGGGAAGGCGACTGAAGCTTTCTTT. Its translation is CASTPLGGKATEAFF.

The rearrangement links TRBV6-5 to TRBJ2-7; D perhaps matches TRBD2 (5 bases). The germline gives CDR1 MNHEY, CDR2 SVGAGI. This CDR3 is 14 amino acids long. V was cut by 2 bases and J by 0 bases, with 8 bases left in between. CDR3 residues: CASSYRGYSYEQYF. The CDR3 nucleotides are TGTGCCAGCAGTTACCGGGGTTACTCCTACGAGCAGTACTTC.

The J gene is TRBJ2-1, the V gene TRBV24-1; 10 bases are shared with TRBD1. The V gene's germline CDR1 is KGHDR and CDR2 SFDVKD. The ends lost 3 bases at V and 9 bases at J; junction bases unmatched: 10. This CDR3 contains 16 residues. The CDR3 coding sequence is TGTGCCACCAGTGATCTGCCCGGGACAGGGGTAGGTGAGCAGTTCTTC. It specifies CATSDLPGTGVGEQFF.

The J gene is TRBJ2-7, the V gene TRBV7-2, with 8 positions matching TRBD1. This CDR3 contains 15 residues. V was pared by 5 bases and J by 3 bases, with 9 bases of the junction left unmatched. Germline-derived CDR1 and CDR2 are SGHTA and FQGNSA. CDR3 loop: CASSTSGTGLYEQYF. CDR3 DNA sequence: TGTGCCAGCAGCACATCCGGGACAGGCCTCTACGAGCAGTACTTC.

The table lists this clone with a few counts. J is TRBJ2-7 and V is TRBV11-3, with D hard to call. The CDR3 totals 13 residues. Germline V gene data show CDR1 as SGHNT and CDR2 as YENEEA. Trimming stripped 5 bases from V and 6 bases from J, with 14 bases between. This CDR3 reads CASSPLPSGEQYF. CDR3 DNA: TGTGCCAGCAGCCCGCTTCCATCGGGCGAGCAGTACTTC.

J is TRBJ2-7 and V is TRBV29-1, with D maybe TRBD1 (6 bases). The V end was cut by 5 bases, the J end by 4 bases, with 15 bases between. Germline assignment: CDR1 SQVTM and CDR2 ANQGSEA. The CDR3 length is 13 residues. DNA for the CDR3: TGCAGCGTTTCCAATACAGGGTTATACGAGCAGTACTTC. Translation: CSVSNTGLYEQYF.

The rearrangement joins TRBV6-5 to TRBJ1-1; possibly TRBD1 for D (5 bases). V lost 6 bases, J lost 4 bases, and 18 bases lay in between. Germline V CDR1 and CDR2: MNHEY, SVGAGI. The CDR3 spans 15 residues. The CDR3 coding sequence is TGTGCCAGCAGCTCCAGCGGGGCAGGGACCACTGAAGCTTTCTTT. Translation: CASSSSGAGTTEAFF.